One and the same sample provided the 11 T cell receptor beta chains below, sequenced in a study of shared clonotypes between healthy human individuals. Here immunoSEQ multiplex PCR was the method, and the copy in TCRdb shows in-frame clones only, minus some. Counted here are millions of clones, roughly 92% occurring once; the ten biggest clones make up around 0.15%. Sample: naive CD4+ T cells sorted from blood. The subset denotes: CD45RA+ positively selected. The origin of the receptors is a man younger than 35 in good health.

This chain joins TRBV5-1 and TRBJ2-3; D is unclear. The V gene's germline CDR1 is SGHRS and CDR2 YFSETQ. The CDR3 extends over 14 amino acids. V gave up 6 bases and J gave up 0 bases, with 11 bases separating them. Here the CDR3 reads CASMLVGSTDTQYF. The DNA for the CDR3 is TGCGCCAGCATGTTGGTCGGGAGCACAGATACGCAGTATTTT.

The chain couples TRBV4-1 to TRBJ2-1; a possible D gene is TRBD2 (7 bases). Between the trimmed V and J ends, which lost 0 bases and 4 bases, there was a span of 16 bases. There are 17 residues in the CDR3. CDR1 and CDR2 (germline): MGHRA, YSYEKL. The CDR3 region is CASSQDRGGAGYNEQFF. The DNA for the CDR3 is TGCGCCAGCAGCCAAGATCGAGGGGGGGCAGGGTACAATGAGCAGTTCTTC.

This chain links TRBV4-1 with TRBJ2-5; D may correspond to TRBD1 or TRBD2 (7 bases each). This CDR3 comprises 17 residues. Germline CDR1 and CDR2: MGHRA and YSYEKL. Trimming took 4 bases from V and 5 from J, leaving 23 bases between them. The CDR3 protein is CASSPSPGGAAGETQYF. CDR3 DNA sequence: TGCGCCAGCAGCCCCTCCCCAGGGGGGGCGGCAGGGGAGACCCAGTACTTC.

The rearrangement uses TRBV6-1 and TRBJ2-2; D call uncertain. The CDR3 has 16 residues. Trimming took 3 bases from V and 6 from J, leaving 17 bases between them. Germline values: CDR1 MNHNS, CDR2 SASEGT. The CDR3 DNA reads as TGTGCCAGCAGTGATTTAGGGTCCCTGGGATCCGGGGAGCTGTTTTTT. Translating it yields CASSDLGSLGSGELFF.

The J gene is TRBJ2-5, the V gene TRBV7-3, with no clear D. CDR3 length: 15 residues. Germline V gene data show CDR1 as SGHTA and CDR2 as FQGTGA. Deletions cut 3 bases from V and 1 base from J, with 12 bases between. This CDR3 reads CASSFRGLIQETQYF. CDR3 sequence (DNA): TGTGCCAGCAGCTTTAGAGGCCTTATCCAAGAGACCCAGTACTTC.

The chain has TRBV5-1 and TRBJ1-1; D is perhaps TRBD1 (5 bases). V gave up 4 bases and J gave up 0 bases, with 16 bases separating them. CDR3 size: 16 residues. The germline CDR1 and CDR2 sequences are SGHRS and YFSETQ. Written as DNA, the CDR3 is TGCGCCAGCAGCACCAGACAGAGTCTCATGAACACTGAAGCTTTCTTT. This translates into CASSTRQSLMNTEAFF.

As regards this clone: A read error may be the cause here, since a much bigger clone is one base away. The CDR3 nucleotides are TGTGCCAGCAGCCTGAGCTCCTACGAGCAGTACTTC. This translates into CASSLSSYEQYF. V gene TRBV14 combines with J gene TRBJ2-7, with unresolved D. The germline V gene has CDR1 SGHDN and CDR2 FVKESK. CDR3 size: 12 residues. V lost 4 bases and J lost 0, with 4 bases in between.

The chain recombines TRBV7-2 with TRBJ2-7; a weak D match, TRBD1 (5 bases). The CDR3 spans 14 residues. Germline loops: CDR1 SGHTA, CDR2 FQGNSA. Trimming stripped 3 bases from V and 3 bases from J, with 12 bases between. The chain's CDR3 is CASSFAQGSYEQYF. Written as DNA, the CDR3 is TGTGCCAGCAGCTTCGCCCAGGGTAGCTACGAGCAGTACTTC.

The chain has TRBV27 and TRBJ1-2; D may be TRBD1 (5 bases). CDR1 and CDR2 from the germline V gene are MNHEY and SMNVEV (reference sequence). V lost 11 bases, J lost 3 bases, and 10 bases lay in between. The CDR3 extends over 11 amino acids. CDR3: CAAGRDYGYTF. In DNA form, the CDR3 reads TGTGCCGCAGGGAGGGACTATGGCTACACCTTC.

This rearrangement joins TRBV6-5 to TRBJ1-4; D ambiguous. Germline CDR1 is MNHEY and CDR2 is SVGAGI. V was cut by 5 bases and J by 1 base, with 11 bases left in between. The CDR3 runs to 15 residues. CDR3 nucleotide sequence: TGTGCCAGCAGTAACAGTTTTCAAACTAATGAAAAACTGTTTTTT. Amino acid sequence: CASSNSFQTNEKLFF.

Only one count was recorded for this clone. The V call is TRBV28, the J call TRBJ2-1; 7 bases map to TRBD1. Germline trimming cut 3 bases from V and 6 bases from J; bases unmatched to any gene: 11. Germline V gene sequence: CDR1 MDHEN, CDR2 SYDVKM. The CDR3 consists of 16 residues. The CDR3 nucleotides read TGTGCCAGCAGTTTCCAATCCCTGACAGGGACCAATGAGCAGTTCTTC. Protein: CASSFQSLTGTNEQFF.